The clone carrying this T cell receptor (beta chain) has just one count. Its antigen is currently unknown. The record originates from a study of Ad26.COV2.S vaccination and SARS-CoV-2 variants. Study background: The Ad26.COV2.S arm of the COV1001 trial was where the donor was placed. Ad26.COV2.S given intramuscularly, once or twice 56 days apart. The study, taken as a whole, reports: It was reported that spike-specific CD8+ and CD4+ T cell responses were substantially broad after vaccination. Analyses of TCR breadth and depth may have underestimated total T cell responses.

With 5 bases clipped from V and 7 bases from J, the junction kept 12 bases outside the gene matches. CDR1 is MNHEY, CDR2 SMNVEV, per germline (reference sequence). The CDR3 sequence is 16 residues long. This table comes from immunoSEQ multiplex PCR, and its TCRdb copy is limited to in-frame clones, with some not included. The data contain around 450,000 clones, approximately 89% of them singletons. The treatment is: about 20 received Ad26.COV2.S at low or high dose, single or two shots; about five received placebo; per-sample allocation not given. Samples analyzed were those drawn on day 63 after the first vaccine or placebo injection.

The sample here was peripheral blood, taken in a trial of Ad26.COV2.S vaccine versus placebo. The chain employs TRBV27 and TRBJ1-4; 8 nucleotides line up with TRBD1. The sequence came from a person between 18 and 59 years old who received the Ad26.COV2.S COVID-19 vaccine or a placebo. As DNA, the CDR3 is TGTGCCAGCAGTCGAACTGGACAGGGATCGTTTGAAAAACTGTTTTTT. Translated, it gives CASSRTGQGSFEKLFF.